This T cell receptor beta chain comes out of a study of blood T cells in healthy people across ages. CDR3 size: 16 residues. The germline gives CDR1 LGHNA, CDR2 YNFKEQ. Next came a second PCR, run for roughly 6 to 11 cycles, which used a sample-barcoded 5' primer along with a J-beta primer mix. MiXCR, run by TCRdb on the 5' RACE reads, gives a single entry per CDR3 protein. The sample lists 600,000 to 1,000,000 distinct CDR3 sequences, nearly 60% occurring once. The rearrangement links TRBV4-2 to TRBJ2-1; D not resolved. The J call may be wrong; the DNA end is better matched by TRBJ2-7. Sequencing was performed on blood. The clonotype was recovered from a young man in good health. CDR3 bases: TGTGCCAGCAGCCATGGGTTGTTTGAGGATTCCTACGAGCAGTACTTC. This gives the protein CASSHGLFEDSYEQYF.